This TCR beta chain was identified in a study of technical replicates of blood from a handful of donors. Measured with immunoSEQ multiplex PCR; TCRdb has only the in-frame clones, and not every one. The sample holds more than 65,000 clones, 90% to 97% seen once. Specimen: T cells isolated from PBMCs. This receptor was taken from a human donor in good health.

DNA for the CDR3: TGTGCCAGCAGCACCGCCCCGGGTGCTGAAGCTTTCTTT. This sequence encodes CASSTAPGAEAFF. The chain links TRBV11-3 to TRBJ1-1; D is ambiguous. Germline V gene lookup returns CDR1 SGHNT and CDR2 YENEEA. The CDR3 length is 13 residues. The germline V and J ends were trimmed by 5 bases and 6 bases, with 13 bases remaining between them.